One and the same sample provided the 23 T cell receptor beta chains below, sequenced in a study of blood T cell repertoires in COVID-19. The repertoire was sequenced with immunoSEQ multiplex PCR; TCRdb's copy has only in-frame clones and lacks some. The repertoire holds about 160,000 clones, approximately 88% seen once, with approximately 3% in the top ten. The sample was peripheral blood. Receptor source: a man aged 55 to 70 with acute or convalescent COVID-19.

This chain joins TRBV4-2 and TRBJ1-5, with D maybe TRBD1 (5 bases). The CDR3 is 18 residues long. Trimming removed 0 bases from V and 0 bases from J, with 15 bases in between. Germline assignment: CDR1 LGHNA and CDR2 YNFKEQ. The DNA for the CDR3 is TGTGCCAGCAGCCAAGATGGAACAGACAGATATAGCAATCAGCCCCAGCATTTT. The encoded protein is CASSQDGTDRYSNQPQHF.

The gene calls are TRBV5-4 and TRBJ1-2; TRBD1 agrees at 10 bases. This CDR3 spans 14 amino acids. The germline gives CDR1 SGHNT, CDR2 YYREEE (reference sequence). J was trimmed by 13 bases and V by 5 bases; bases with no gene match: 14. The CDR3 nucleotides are TGTGCCAGCAGTCCGCTCGGGACAGGGGCGTTAATCACCTTC. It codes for CASSPLGTGALITF. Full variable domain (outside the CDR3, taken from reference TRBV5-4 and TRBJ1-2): ETGVTQSPTHLIKTRGQQVTLRCSSQSGHNTVSWYQQALGQGPQFIFQYYREEENGRGNFPPRFSGLQFPNYSSELNVNALELDDSALYLCASSPLGTGALITFGSGTRLTVV.

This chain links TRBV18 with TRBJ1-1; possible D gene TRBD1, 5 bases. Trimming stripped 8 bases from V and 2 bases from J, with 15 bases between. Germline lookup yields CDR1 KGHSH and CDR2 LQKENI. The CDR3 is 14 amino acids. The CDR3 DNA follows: TGTGCCAGCCAACGGGGGGGGACTAACACTGAAGCTTTCTTT. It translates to CASQRGGTNTEAFF.

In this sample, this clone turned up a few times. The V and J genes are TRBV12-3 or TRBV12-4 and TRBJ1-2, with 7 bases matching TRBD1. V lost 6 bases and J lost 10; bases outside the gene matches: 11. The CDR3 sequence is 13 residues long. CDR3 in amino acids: CASSQDRERVYTF. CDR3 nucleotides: TGTGCCAGCAGCCAAGACAGGGAACGTGTCTACACCTTC.

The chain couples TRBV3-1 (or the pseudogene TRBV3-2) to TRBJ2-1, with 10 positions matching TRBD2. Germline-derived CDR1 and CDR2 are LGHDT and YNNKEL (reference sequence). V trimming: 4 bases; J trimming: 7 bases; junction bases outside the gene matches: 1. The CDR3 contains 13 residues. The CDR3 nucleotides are TGTGCCAGCAGCCCGACTAGCGGGAATGAGCAGTTCTTC. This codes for CASSPTSGNEQFF.

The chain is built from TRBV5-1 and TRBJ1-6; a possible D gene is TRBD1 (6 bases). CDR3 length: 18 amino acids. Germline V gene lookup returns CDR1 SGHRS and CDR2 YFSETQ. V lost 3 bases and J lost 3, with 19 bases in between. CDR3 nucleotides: TGCGCCAGCAGCTCAGTACAGGGTTCTTCGCTCTATAATTCACCCCTCCACTTT. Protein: CASSSVQGSSLYNSPLHF.

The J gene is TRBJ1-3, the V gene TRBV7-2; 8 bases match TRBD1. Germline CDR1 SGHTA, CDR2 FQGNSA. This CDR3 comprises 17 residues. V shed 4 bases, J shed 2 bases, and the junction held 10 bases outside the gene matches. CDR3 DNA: TGTGCCAGCAGCTACGGGCAGGGGGCTTTAACTGGAAACACCATATATTTT. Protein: CASSYGQGALTGNTIYF.

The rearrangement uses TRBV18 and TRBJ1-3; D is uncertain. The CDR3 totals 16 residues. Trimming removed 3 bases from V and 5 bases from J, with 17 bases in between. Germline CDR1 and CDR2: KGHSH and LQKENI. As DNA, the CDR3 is TGTGCCAGCTCACCGCAGGCCGGGGAAAGACGAAACACCATATATTTT. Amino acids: CASSPQAGERRNTIYF.

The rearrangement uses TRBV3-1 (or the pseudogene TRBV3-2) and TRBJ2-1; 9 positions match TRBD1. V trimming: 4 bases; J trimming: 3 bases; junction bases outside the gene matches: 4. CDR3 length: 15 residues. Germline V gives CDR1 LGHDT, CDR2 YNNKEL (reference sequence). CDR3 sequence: CASSPGTGSYNEQFF. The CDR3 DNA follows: TGTGCCAGCAGCCCCGGGACAGGGAGCTACAATGAGCAGTTCTTC.

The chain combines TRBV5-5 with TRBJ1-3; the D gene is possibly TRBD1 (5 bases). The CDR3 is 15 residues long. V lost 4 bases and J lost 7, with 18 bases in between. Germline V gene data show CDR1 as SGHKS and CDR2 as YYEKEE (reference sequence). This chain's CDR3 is CASSPNQGVWNTIYF. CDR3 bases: TGTGCCAGCAGCCCAAACCAGGGCGTTTGGAACACCATATATTTT.

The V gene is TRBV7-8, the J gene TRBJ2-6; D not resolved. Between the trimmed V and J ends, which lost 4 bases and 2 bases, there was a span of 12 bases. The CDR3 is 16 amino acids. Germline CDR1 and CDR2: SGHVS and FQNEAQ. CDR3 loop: CASSSRDLAGANVLTF. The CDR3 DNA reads TGTGCCAGCAGCTCCCGAGACCTAGCTGGGGCCAACGTCCTGACTTTC.

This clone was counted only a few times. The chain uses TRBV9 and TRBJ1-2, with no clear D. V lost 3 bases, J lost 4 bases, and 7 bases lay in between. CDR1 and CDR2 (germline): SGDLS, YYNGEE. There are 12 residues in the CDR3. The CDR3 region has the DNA TGTGCCAGCAGCGCTAGTAGCTATGGCTACACCTTC. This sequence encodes CASSASSYGYTF.

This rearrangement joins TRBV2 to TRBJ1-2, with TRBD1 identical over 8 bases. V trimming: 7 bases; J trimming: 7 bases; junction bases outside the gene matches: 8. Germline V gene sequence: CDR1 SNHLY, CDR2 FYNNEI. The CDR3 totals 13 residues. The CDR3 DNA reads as TGTGCCAGCAACATGGACAGGGTTCTTGGCTACACCTTC. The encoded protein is CASNMDRVLGYTF.

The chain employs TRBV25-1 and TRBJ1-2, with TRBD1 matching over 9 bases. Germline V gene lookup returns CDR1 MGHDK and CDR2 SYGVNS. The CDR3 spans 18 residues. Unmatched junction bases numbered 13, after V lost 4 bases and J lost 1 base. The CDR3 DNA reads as TGTGCCAGCAGTGCTACACAGGGGGCCGGTAGGAATAACTATGGCTACACCTTC. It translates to CASSATQGAGRNNYGYTF.

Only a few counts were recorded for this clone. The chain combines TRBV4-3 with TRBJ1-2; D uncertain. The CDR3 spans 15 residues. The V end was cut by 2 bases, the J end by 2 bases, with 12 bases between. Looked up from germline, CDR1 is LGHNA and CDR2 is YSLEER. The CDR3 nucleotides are TGCGCCAGCAGCCAAACCAAGGCAGCGAACTATGGCTACACCTTC. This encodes CASSQTKAANYGYTF.

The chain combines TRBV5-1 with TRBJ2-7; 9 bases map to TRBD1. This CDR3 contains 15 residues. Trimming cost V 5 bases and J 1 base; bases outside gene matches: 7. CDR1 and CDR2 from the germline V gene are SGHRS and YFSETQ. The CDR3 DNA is TGCGCCAGCAGACCGGACAGGGGAGAGTCCTACGAGCAGTACTTC. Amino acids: CASRPDRGESYEQYF.

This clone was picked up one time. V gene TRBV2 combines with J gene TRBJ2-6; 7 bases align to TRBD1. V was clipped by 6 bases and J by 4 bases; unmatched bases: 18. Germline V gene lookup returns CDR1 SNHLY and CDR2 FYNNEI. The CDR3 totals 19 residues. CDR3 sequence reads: CASSGTDRPEGRGANVLTF. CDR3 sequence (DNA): TGTGCCAGCAGCGGGACAGACCGCCCCGAGGGGAGAGGGGCCAACGTCCTGACTTTC.

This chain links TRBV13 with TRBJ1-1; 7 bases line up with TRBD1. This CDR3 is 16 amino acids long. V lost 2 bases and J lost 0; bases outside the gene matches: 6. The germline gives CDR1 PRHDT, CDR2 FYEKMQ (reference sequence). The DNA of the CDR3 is TGTGCCAGCAGCTTACCCGCTGACAGGGTGAACACTGAAGCTTTCTTT. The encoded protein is CASSLPADRVNTEAFF.

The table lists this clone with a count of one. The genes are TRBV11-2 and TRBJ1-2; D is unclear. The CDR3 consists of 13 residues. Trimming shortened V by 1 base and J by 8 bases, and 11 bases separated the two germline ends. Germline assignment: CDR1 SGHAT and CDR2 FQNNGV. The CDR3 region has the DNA TGTGCCAGCAGCTTAGTGGTGGGTAGCGGCTACACCTTC. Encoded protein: CASSLVVGSGYTF.

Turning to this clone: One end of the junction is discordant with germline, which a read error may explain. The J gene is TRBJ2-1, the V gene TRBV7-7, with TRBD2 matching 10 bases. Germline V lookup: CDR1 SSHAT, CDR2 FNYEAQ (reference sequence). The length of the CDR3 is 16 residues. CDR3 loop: CASSSVAGGDYNEQFF. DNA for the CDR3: TGTGCTAGCAGCTCCGTAGCGGGGGGAGACTACAATGAGCAGTTCTTC.

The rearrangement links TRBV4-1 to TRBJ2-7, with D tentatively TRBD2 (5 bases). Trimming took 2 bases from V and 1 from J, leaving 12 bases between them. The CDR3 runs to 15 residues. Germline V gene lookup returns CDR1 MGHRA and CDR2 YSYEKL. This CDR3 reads CASSQSPAGSYEQYF. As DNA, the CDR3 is TGCGCCAGCAGCCAATCCCCGGCGGGTTCCTACGAGCAGTACTTC.

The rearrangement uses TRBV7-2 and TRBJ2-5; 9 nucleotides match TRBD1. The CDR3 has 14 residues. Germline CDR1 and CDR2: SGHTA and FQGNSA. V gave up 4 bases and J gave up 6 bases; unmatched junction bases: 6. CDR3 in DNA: TGTGCCAGCAGCTCCAACAGGGGGCGGCAGACCCAGTACTTC. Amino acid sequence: CASSSNRGRQTQYF. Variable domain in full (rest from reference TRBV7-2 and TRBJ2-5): GAGVSQSPSNKVTEKGKDVELRCDPISGHTALYWYRQSLGQGLEFLIYFQGNSAPDKSGLPSDRFSAERTGGSVSTLTIQRTQQEDSAVYLCASSSNRGRQTQYFGPGTRLLVL.

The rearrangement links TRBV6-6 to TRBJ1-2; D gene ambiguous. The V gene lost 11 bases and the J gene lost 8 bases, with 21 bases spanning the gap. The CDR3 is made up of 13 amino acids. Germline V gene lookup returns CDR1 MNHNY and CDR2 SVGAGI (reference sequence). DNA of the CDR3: TGTGCCGCACTCCCTCGGGGAACCGGGGGCTACACCTTC. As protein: CAALPRGTGGYTF.